The 14 T cell receptor beta chains below all came from one sample that was sequenced in a study of shared clonotypes between healthy human individuals. TCRdb's copy holds only in-frame clones and misses some; the assay was immunoSEQ multiplex PCR. The table shows about 2.4 million clones, with roughly 93% occurring only once. Input material: naive CD4+ T cells from PBMCs. Specified subset: CD45RA+ positively selected. Receptor source: a man younger than 30 in good health. Some clones in this sample may be carry-over from other donors' samples.

The J gene is TRBJ2-6, the V gene TRBV28; D might be TRBD1 (5 bases). Germline-derived CDR1 and CDR2 are MDHEN and SYDVKM. The CDR3 is 17 amino acids. With 0 bases removed from V and 0 bases from J, the gap between germline ends came to 9 bases. This CDR3 is CASSLWGQRSGANVLTF. DNA for the CDR3: TGTGCCAGCAGTTTATGGGGGCAACGCTCTGGGGCCAACGTCCTGACTTTC.

Turning to this clone: Distinct nucleotide sequences in the sample also encode this CDR3. J is TRBJ1-1 and V is TRBV6-5; 7 bases are shared with TRBD1. From germline, CDR1 is MNHEY and CDR2 SVGAGI. The CDR3 has 14 amino acids. Germline trimming cut 6 bases from V and 4 bases from J; bases unmatched to any gene: 8. CDR3 DNA sequence: TGTGCCAGCAGCCCGGGACAGTCCCGCACTGAAGCTTTCTTT. Its protein is CASSPGQSRTEAFF.

This chain connects TRBV5-1 to TRBJ2-1, with 12 bases identical to TRBD2. The CDR3 covers 18 residues. Trimming removed 0 bases from V and 0 bases from J; junction bases left unmatched: 4. Looked up from germline, CDR1 is SGHRS and CDR2 is YFSETQ. CDR3 residues: CASSLELAGGRSYNEQFF. CDR3 in DNA: TGCGCCAGCAGCTTGGAACTAGCGGGAGGACGCTCCTACAATGAGCAGTTCTTC.

About this clone itself: The same CDR3 can be traced to other DNA sequences in this sample. V and J are TRBV5-6 and TRBJ2-6; D gene unclear. The CDR3 has 15 residues. The ends were cut back, 2 bases at V and 0 bases at J, with 6 bases in the middle. From germline, CDR1 is SGHDT and CDR2 YYEEEE. The CDR3 DNA follows: TGTGCCAGCAGCTTAGGATCCTCTGGGGCCAACGTCCTGACTTTC. Translating gives CASSLGSSGANVLTF. The complete variable domain, with remaining parts taken from reference TRBV5-6 and TRBJ2-6, reads DAGVTQSPTHLIKTRGQQVTLRCSPKSGHDTVSWYQQALGQGPQFIFQYYEEEERQRGNFPDRFSGHQFPNYSSELNVNALLLGDSALYLCASSLGSSGANVLTFGAGSRLTVL.

The V call is TRBV27, the J call TRBJ2-3, with 7 bases lining up with TRBD2. This CDR3 has 17 residues. After removal of 1 base from V and 4 bases from J, the junction contained 11 bases not matched to a gene. CDR1 is MNHEY and CDR2 is SMNVEV in the germline V gene (reference sequence). The CDR3 nucleotides read TGTGCCAGCAGTTTATTTGGGGCGGGAGTTGATTCAGATACGCAGTATTTT. Its protein product is CASSLFGAGVDSDTQYF.

This sequence joins TRBV18 and TRBJ2-7, with D perhaps TRBD1 or TRBD2 (5 bases each). The CDR3 has 15 residues. Germline assignment: CDR1 KGHSH and CDR2 LQKENI. V shed 1 base and J shed 2 bases, with 12 bases lying between them. CDR3 coding DNA: TGTGCCAGCTCACCACAAGGGACGGATACCTACGAGCAGTACTTC. Residues: CASSPQGTDTYEQYF. The whole variable domain, filled in from reference TRBV18 and TRBJ2-7, reads NAGVMQNPRHLVRRRGQEARLRCSPMKGHSHVYWYRQLPEEGLKFMVYLQKENIIDESGMPKERFSAEFPKEGPSILRIQQVVRGDSAAYFCASSPQGTDTYEQYFGPGTRLTVT.

The chain joins TRBV5-1 to TRBJ2-3; maybe TRBD2 (7 bases). Germline V gives CDR1 SGHRS, CDR2 YFSETQ. The CDR3 runs to 12 residues. Between the trimmed V and J ends, which lost 4 bases and 6 bases, there was a span of 9 bases. CDR3 loop: CASSRGGDTQYF. In DNA, the CDR3 is TGCGCCAGCAGCAGGGGGGGTGATACGCAGTATTTT.

This clone showed up just once. This chain uses TRBV28 with TRBJ1-4; 7 nucleotides match TRBD1. The CDR3 runs to 13 residues. The V and J ends lost 7 bases and 5 bases, in that order; junction bases with no gene match: 4. Germline values: CDR1 MDHEN, CDR2 SYDVKM. For the CDR3, the DNA is TGTGCCAGCAAAACGGGACAGAATGAAAAACTGTTTTTT. Translation gives CASKTGQNEKLFF.

V is TRBV2 and J is TRBJ1-2; D unclear. The V and J ends lost 6 bases and 8 bases respectively, with 16 bases between them. CDR1 and CDR2 from the germline V gene are SNHLY and FYNNEI. CDR3 size: 13 residues. CDR3 nucleotides: TGTGCCAGCAGGTTGGACGGGCCCAGGGGCTACACCTTC. It codes for CASRLDGPRGYTF.

In its sample, this clone was seen once. The J gene is TRBJ2-2, the V gene TRBV10-3; 11 nucleotides agree with TRBD1. CDR1 ENHRY and CDR2 SYGVKD come from the germline V gene. V was clipped by 2 bases and J by 7 bases; unmatched bases: 9. The CDR3 is 17 residues long. CDR3 amino acids: CAISEGRDRGLIGELFF. The CDR3 DNA reads TGTGCCATCAGTGAGGGTCGGGACAGGGGGTTAATCGGGGAGCTGTTTTTT.

J is TRBJ2-3 and V is TRBV5-1; 7 nucleotides agree with TRBD1. This CDR3 is built from 16 residues. Germline V gene data show CDR1 as SGHRS and CDR2 as YFSETQ. The V gene end was trimmed by 0 bases and the J gene end by 4 bases; junction bases not matched to a gene: 8. CDR3 nucleotides: TGCGCCAGCAGCTTGGTAGCAGGGGGTGGGCCAGATACGCAGTATTTT. This encodes CASSLVAGGGPDTQYF.

The V and J genes are TRBV25-1 and TRBJ2-5, with 8 bases aligning to TRBD1. CDR3 length equals 16 residues. The V gene's germline CDR1 is MGHDK and CDR2 SYGVNS. Unmatched junction bases numbered 13, after V lost 5 bases and J lost 5 bases. The CDR3 DNA reads TGTGCCAGCAGTCCCGGGACAGGCAATCCCAGGGAGACCCAGTACTTC. It translates to CASSPGTGNPRETQYF.

The rearrangement links TRBV7-2 to TRBJ2-5, with TRBD2 identical over 7 bases. Looked up from germline, CDR1 is SGHTA and CDR2 is FQGNSA. CDR3 length: 15 residues. The J segment lost 5 bases and the V segment lost 3 bases, leaving 9 bases of the junction unmatched. The CDR3 loop reads CASSFQRDAGETQYF. For the CDR3, the DNA is TGTGCCAGCAGCTTTCAGCGGGATGCGGGGGAGACCCAGTACTTC.

This clone was found once. The V and J genes are TRBV28 and TRBJ1-2; 7 bases match TRBD1. Germline V CDR1 and CDR2: MDHEN, SYDVKM. V lost 2 bases and J lost 4; bases outside the gene matches: 7. The CDR3 has 15 amino acids. This CDR3 reads CASSLPGGLGYGYTF. CDR3 coding DNA: TGTGCCAGCAGTTTACCAGGGGGGCTAGGCTATGGCTACACCTTC.